The 32 T cell receptor beta chains below were found in one sample sequenced in a study of T cells in localized non-small cell lung cancer. Assay: immunoSEQ multiplex PCR; the TCRdb copy retains only in-frame clones and omits some. Of approximately 28,000 clones listed, 88% are singletons. The material was peripheral blood mononuclear cells, obtained before any cancer treatment. These TCRs come from a woman aged 40 to 75 with stage III lung adenocarcinoma.

The chain uses TRBV5-4 and TRBJ2-7; 12 bases are a match to TRBD2. Germline values: CDR1 SGHNT, CDR2 YYREEE (reference sequence). The CDR3 totals 16 residues. The V segment lost 4 bases and the J segment 1 base; nucleotides outside the gene matches: 6. CDR3: CASSRKTSGGSYEQYF. The CDR3 nucleotides are TGTGCCAGCAGCCGGAAGACTAGCGGGGGTTCCTACGAGCAGTACTTC.

This sequence joins TRBV12-5 and TRBJ2-2; D is perhaps TRBD1 or TRBD2 (5 bases each). V lost 0 bases and J 5 bases, leaving 16 bases between the germline ends. The germline V gene encodes CDR1 LGHNT and CDR2 FRNRAP. This CDR3 is 17 amino acids long. CDR3 nucleotide sequence: TGTGCTAGTGGTTTGGTAGTCGGCAGGGAGAGAACCGGGGAGCTGTTTTTT. The encoded protein is CASGLVVGRERTGELFF.

The DNA of the CDR3 is TGCGCCAGCAGCCAAGACGGCACAGGCTTTGCAACTAATGAAAAACTGTTTTTT. It yields the protein CASSQDGTGFATNEKLFF. V is TRBV4-1 and J is TRBJ1-4; D may be TRBD1 (5 bases). This CDR3 is built from 18 residues. From germline, CDR1 is MGHRA and CDR2 YSYEKL. V lost 0 bases, J lost 0 bases, and 14 bases lay in between.

The V call is TRBV18, the J call TRBJ2-3, with a possible D match to TRBD1 (5 bases). V was cut by 3 bases and J by 2 bases, with 9 bases left in between. Germline V gives CDR1 KGHSH, CDR2 LQKENI. This CDR3 region has 14 residues. The CDR3 is CASSPQGFTDTQYF. As DNA, the CDR3 is TGTGCCAGCTCACCTCAGGGATTCACAGATACGCAGTATTTT.

The V and J genes are TRBV7-3 and TRBJ2-5; tentative D call: TRBD2 (6 bases). Trimming took off 1 base at V and 3 bases at J, with 9 bases between the two ends. The CDR3 consists of 14 residues. Germline V gene sequence: CDR1 SGHTA, CDR2 FQGTGA. The CDR3, as DNA: TGTGCCAGCAGCTTAAACGGCGGGGAAGAGACCCAGTACTTC. It is translated as CASSLNGGEETQYF.

This rearrangement joins TRBV6-1 to TRBJ1-5; 8 bases are shared with TRBD1. Germline loops: CDR1 MNHNS, CDR2 SASEGT. The CDR3 runs to 15 residues. J was trimmed by 2 bases and V by 5 bases; bases with no gene match: 5. The CDR3 loop reads CASSTTGAGNQPQHF. CDR3 nucleotides: TGTGCCAGCAGTACGACAGGGGCCGGCAATCAGCCCCAGCATTTT.

The rearrangement joins TRBV28 to TRBJ2-1, with 12 nucleotides matching TRBD2. This CDR3 comprises 16 residues. V was pared by 6 bases and J by 4 bases, with 7 bases of the junction left unmatched. CDR1 is MDHEN and CDR2 is SYDVKM in the germline V gene. As DNA, the CDR3 is TGTGCCAGCAGCCCCCGGACTAGCGGGACTTACAATGAGCAGTTCTTC. It yields the protein CASSPRTSGTYNEQFF.

The chain has TRBV4-3 and TRBJ1-2; 8 nucleotides align to TRBD1. Trimming at V came to 1 base and at J to 5 bases, leaving 3 bases not matched to a gene. The germline gives CDR1 LGHNA, CDR2 YSLEER. The CDR3 covers 14 residues. CDR3 DNA sequence: TGCGCCAGCAGCCAAGGACGACAGGGGTATGGCTACACCTTC. As protein: CASSQGRQGYGYTF.

The chain combines TRBV6-5 with TRBJ1-3, with D unclear. The V end was cut by 0 bases, the J end by 9 bases, with 9 bases between. The CDR3 is made up of 13 amino acids. CDR1 is MNHEY, CDR2 SVGAGI, per germline. The CDR3 DNA sequence: TGTGCCAGCAGTTACTCGATTCGGCGCACCATATATTTT. This sequence encodes CASSYSIRRTIYF.

V usage is TRBV4-1 and J usage is TRBJ2-7, with 9 nucleotides matching TRBD1. After removal of 6 bases from V and 3 bases from J, the junction contained 6 bases not matched to a gene. From germline, CDR1 is MGHRA and CDR2 YSYEKL. This CDR3 has 14 amino acids. The CDR3 loop is CASSRGQGDYEQYF. The CDR3 region has the DNA TGCGCCAGCAGTCGGGGACAGGGAGACTACGAGCAGTACTTC.

This clone was detected once. The chain is built from TRBV2 and TRBJ1-2; 7 bases are shared with TRBD1. After removal of 4 bases from V and 2 bases from J, the junction contained 7 bases not matched to a gene. CDR1 is SNHLY and CDR2 is FYNNEI in the germline V gene. CDR3 length: 15 amino acids. CDR3 amino acids: CASSALAGGNYGYTF. CDR3 DNA sequence: TGTGCCAGCAGTGCCCTGGCAGGGGGAAACTATGGCTACACCTTC. Drawing the rest from reference TRBV2 and TRBJ1-2, the complete variable domain is EPEVTQTPSHQVTQMGQEVILRCVPISNHLYFYWYRQILGQKVEFLVSFYNNEISEKSEIFDDQFSVERPDGSNFTLKIRSTKLEDSAMYFCASSALAGGNYGYTFGSGTRLTVV.

This clone was seen just once. The CDR3 loop is CASSRNARGSYGYTF. CDR3 sequence (DNA): TGTGCCAGCAGCCGAAACGCGCGGGGGAGCTATGGCTACACCTTC. The rearrangement uses TRBV7-9 and TRBJ1-2; D possibly corresponds to TRBD1 (5 bases). Trimming took 5 bases from V and 4 from J, leaving 17 bases between them. This CDR3 spans 15 amino acids. The germline V gene encodes CDR1 SEHNR and CDR2 FQNEAQ (reference sequence).

The J gene is TRBJ2-1, the V gene TRBV29-1, with D hard to call. Germline assignment: CDR1 SQVTM and CDR2 ANQGSEA. The CDR3 has 13 amino acids. V dropped 7 bases and J dropped 7 bases, with 17 bases sitting between them. The CDR3 coding sequence is TGCAGCGCTAATGGTGGGGTGGGGAATGAGCAGTTCTTC. It encodes CSANGGVGNEQFF.

This sequence joins TRBV5-4 and TRBJ1-2; weak D call: TRBD1 (6 bases). The ends were cut back, 4 bases at V and 0 bases at J, with 10 bases in the middle. Germline V CDR1 and CDR2: SGHNT, YYREEE (reference sequence). This CDR3 comprises 14 residues. The CDR3 loop is CASSLDRANYGYTF. Written as DNA, the CDR3 is TGTGCCAGCAGCCTGGACAGAGCTAACTATGGCTACACCTTC.

J is TRBJ2-3 and V is TRBV9; 8 bases are shared with TRBD1. Germline CDR1 and CDR2: SGDLS and YYNGEE. J lost 1 base, V lost 4 bases, and 8 bases had no gene match. The CDR3 contains 16 residues. Here the CDR3 DNA reads TGTGCCAGCAGCCCAGGGACAGGCTTAGGCACAGATACGCAGTATTTT. It specifies CASSPGTGLGTDTQYF.

This clone was seen just once. The chain employs TRBV5-5 and TRBJ2-5; TRBD2 agrees at 16 bases. V was pared by 4 bases and J by 5 bases, with 8 bases of the junction left unmatched. Germline CDR1 SGHKS, CDR2 YYEKEE (reference sequence). The CDR3 is made up of 17 amino acids. CDR3 DNA sequence: TGTGCCAGCAGCATGGGACTAGCGGGGGGGAGCTGGGAGACCCAGTACTTC. Amino acid sequence: CASSMGLAGGSWETQYF.

The chain combines TRBV2 with TRBJ2-3; D possibly corresponds to TRBD2 (6 bases). The length of the CDR3 is 14 residues. The ends were cut back, 6 bases at V and 1 base at J, with 11 bases in the middle. The germline CDR1 and CDR2 sequences are SNHLY and FYNNEI. CDR3 sequence reads: CASRETGGTDTQYF. The DNA of the CDR3 is TGTGCCAGCAGGGAGACGGGGGGCACAGATACGCAGTATTTT.

This clone came up once. DNA for the CDR3: TGCGCCAGCAGCTTGACAGAGGCTAATGAAAAACTGTTTTTT. Its translation is CASSLTEANEKLFF. The chain links TRBV5-1 to TRBJ1-4, with D unclear. The CDR3 is 14 amino acids. Deletions cut 1 base from V and 3 bases from J, with 7 bases between. Germline V gene data show CDR1 as SGHRS and CDR2 as YFSETQ. The variable domain in full, with the rest retrieved from reference TRBV5-1 and TRBJ1-4, is KAGVTQTPRYLIKTRGQQVTLSCSPISGHRSVSWYQQTPGQGLQFLFEYFSETQRNKGNFPGRFSGRQFSNSRSEMNVSTLELGDSALYLCASSLTEANEKLFFGSGTQLSVL.

This chain's CDR3 is CASSAHRRDSGANVLTF. For the CDR3, the DNA is TGTGCCAGTAGTGCTCACCGACGGGACTCTGGGGCCAACGTCCTGACTTTC. The chain carries TRBV19 and TRBJ2-6; tentative D call: TRBD2 (5 bases). The CDR3 covers 17 residues. Germline V gene lookup returns CDR1 LNHDA and CDR2 SQIVND (reference sequence). Deletions cut 5 bases from V and 0 bases from J, with 14 bases between. Complete variable domain (other parts from reference TRBV19 and TRBJ2-6): DGGITQSPKYLFRKEGQNVTLSCEQNLNHDAMYWYRQDPGQGLRLIYYSQIVNDFQKGDIAEGYSVSREKKESFPLTVTSAQKNPTAFYLCASSAHRRDSGANVLTFGAGSRLTVL.

The gene calls are TRBV6-1 and TRBJ2-7; 7 bases are a match to TRBD1. The CDR3 consists of 15 residues. Trimming removed 6 bases from V and 2 bases from J; junction bases left unmatched: 10. Germline CDR1 is MNHNS and CDR2 is SASEGT. For the CDR3, the DNA is TGTGCCAGCAGCCCTCCGGGACAGCGAGCCTACGAGCAGTACTTC. It codes for CASSPPGQRAYEQYF.

The V and J genes are TRBV18 and TRBJ2-7; 7 bases match TRBD1. The CDR3 runs to 14 residues. V gave up 6 bases and J gave up 0 bases; unmatched junction bases: 5. Germline V CDR1 and CDR2: KGHSH, LQKENI. The CDR3 reads CASSRGGHSYEQYF. CDR3 DNA: TGTGCCAGCTCCCGAGGGGGCCACTCCTACGAGCAGTACTTC.

This rearrangement joins TRBV5-1 to TRBJ2-6; the D is unclear. Deletions cut 3 bases from V and 1 base from J, with 8 bases between. Germline V gives CDR1 SGHRS, CDR2 YFSETQ. This CDR3 contains 15 residues. The CDR3 DNA sequence: TGCGCCAGCAGCTCAGGCCTGTCTGGGGCCAACGTCCTGACTTTC. This codes for CASSSGLSGANVLTF.

V and J are TRBV2 and TRBJ1-2; possible D gene TRBD1, 6 bases. Deletions cut 5 bases from V and 7 bases from J, with 20 bases between. The CDR3 extends over 15 amino acids. CDR1 SNHLY and CDR2 FYNNEI come from the germline V gene. CDR3 region: CASSRQGHAGGGYTF. Here the CDR3 DNA reads TGTGCCAGCAGTCGCCAGGGACATGCAGGAGGTGGCTACACCTTC.

This clone was detected a few times. The chain joins TRBV13 to TRBJ2-1; D gene uncertain. The germline CDR1 and CDR2 sequences are PRHDT and FYEKMQ (reference sequence). The V end lost 2 bases, the J end lost 0 bases, and 8 bases lay between the germline ends. CDR3 length: 15 residues. The chain's CDR3 is CASSLSSSSYNEQFF. CDR3 sequence (DNA): TGTGCCAGCAGCTTAAGCAGTAGCTCCTACAATGAGCAGTTCTTC. Using reference TRBV13 and TRBJ2-1 for the parts outside the CDR3, the full variable domain is AAGVIQSPRHLIKEKRETATLKCYPIPRHDTVYWYQQGPGQDPQFLISFYEKMQSDKGSIPDRFSAQQFSDYHSELNMSSLELGDSALYFCASSLSSSSYNEQFFGPGTRLTVL.

This chain's CDR3 is CASSSTTNYGYTF. As DNA, the CDR3 is TGTGCCAGCAGCTCCACCACTAACTATGGCTACACCTTC. V gene TRBV7-9 combines with J gene TRBJ1-2; D gene uncertain. V was trimmed by 4 bases and J by 0 bases, leaving 6 bases between them. This CDR3 is 13 amino acids long. Germline loops: CDR1 SEHNR, CDR2 FQNEAQ (reference sequence).

This CDR3 is CASSSGGAGNSYEQYF. The CDR3 DNA follows: TGTGCCAGCAGCTCCGGGGGAGCGGGGAACTCCTACGAGCAGTACTTC. The V and J genes are TRBV7-8 and TRBJ2-7; 7 nucleotides match TRBD2. Per the germline V gene, CDR1 is SGHVS and CDR2 is FQNEAQ. The CDR3 covers 16 residues. Losses at the gene ends were 4 bases for V and 0 bases for J; bases not matched to a gene: 9.

V gene TRBV7-2 combines with J gene TRBJ2-3; TRBD2 matches 9 bases. V shed 4 bases and J 1 base; nucleotides not matched to a gene: 3. The V gene's germline CDR1 is SGHTA and CDR2 FQGNSA. The CDR3 is made up of 15 amino acids. Here the CDR3 reads CASSSSSGGTDTQYF. The CDR3 bases are TGTGCCAGCAGCTCCTCTAGCGGGGGCACAGATACGCAGTATTTT.

This clone was observed a handful of times. CDR3 in DNA: TGTGCCAGTAGGTCGGACACTGAAGCTTTCTTT. Residues: CASRSDTEAFF. V and J are TRBV19 and TRBJ1-1; D ambiguous. Germline values: CDR1 LNHDA, CDR2 SQIVND (reference sequence). The CDR3 runs 11 residues. V dropped 6 bases and J dropped 3 bases, with 5 bases sitting between them. Full variable domain (outside the CDR3, taken from reference TRBV19 and TRBJ1-1): DGGITQSPKYLFRKEGQNVTLSCEQNLNHDAMYWYRQDPGQGLRLIYYSQIVNDFQKGDIAEGYSVSREKKESFPLTVTSAQKNPTAFYLCASRSDTEAFFGQGTRLTVV.

The chain joins TRBV19 to TRBJ1-1, with a possible D match to TRBD1 (6 bases). Germline CDR1 and CDR2: LNHDA and SQIVND (reference sequence). V was trimmed by 3 bases and J by 4 bases, leaving 9 bases between them. The CDR3 is 13 amino acids. CDR3 nucleotide sequence: TGTGCCAGTAGTATCCAGGGGAGCACTGAAGCTTTCTTT. This encodes CASSIQGSTEAFF.

The chain carries TRBV7-6 and TRBJ1-1; D ambiguous. The V gene's germline CDR1 is SGHVS and CDR2 FNYEAQ. This CDR3 comprises 14 residues. The V gene lost 3 bases and the J gene lost 0 bases, with 8 bases spanning the gap. CDR3 amino acids: CASSFRGMNTEAFF. CDR3 in DNA: TGTGCCAGCAGCTTTCGGGGAATGAACACTGAAGCTTTCTTT. Based on the CDR3 plus reference TRBV7-6 and TRBJ1-1, the full variable domain is GAGVSQSPRYKVTKRGQDVALRCDPISGHVSLYWYRQALGQGPEFLTYFNYEAQQDKSGLPNDRFSAERPEGSISTLTIQRTEQRDSAMYRCASSFRGMNTEAFFGQGTRLTVV.

In its sample, this clone was seen a few times. This chain connects TRBV7-3 to TRBJ2-3; a weak D match, TRBD2 (7 bases). The CDR3 runs to 15 residues. Trimming took 1 base from V and 2 from J, leaving 10 bases between them. Germline V gene lookup returns CDR1 SGHTA and CDR2 FQGTGA. CDR3 sequence: CASSLNGGHTDTQYF. The CDR3 nucleotides read TGTGCCAGCAGCTTAAACGGGGGGCACACAGATACGCAGTATTTT. Together with reference TRBV7-3 and TRBJ2-3, the CDR3 gives the full variable domain: GAGVSQTPSNKVTEKGKYVELRCDPISGHTALYWYRQSLGQGPEFLIYFQGTGAADDSGLPNDRFFAVRPEGSVSTLKIQRTERGDSAVYLCASSLNGGHTDTQYFGPGTRLTVL.

The chain recombines TRBV14 with TRBJ2-2; perhaps TRBD1 as D (5 bases). V was trimmed by 1 base and J by 4 bases, leaving 19 bases between them. Germline V gives CDR1 SGHDN, CDR2 FVKESK. This CDR3 is built from 18 residues. The CDR3 DNA reads TGTGCCAGCAGCCAAGGTCTCAGGGCAGGAAGGGGCACCGGGGAGCTGTTTTTT. It codes for CASSQGLRAGRGTGELFF.